The present TCR beta chain was sequenced within a study of T cells in Graves' hyperthyroidism and ophthalmopathy. The TCR beta CDR3 regions underwent amplification using RNA transcripts as the source. The HTBI primer set served for first-round RT-PCR of the TCR CDR3. One entry per CDR3 protein results from TCRdb running MiXCR on the multiplex PCR reads. The sample carries some 180,000 distinct CDR3 sequences, around a sixth recorded once. The V segment lost 8 bases and the J segment 3 bases; nucleotides outside the gene matches: 10. Germline CDR1 and CDR2: KGHSH and LQKENI. This CDR3 is built from 16 residues. Hyperthyroidism of Graves' type that showed no ophthalmopathy progression within 18 months was stable. Diagnostic assessment was based on clinical symptoms, serum thyroxine and TRAb, thyroid ultrasound and orbital computed tomography.

V and J are TRBV18 and TRBJ1-4; 9 bases match TRBD1. The clonotype originates from a woman between 45 and 65 years old with Graves' hyperthyroidism. The specimen was blood. CDR3 protein: CASPRGQGAANEKLFF. CDR3 in DNA: TGTGCCAGCCCACGGGGACAGGGCGCAGCTAATGAAAAACTGTTTTTT.